One and the same sample provided the 28 T cell receptor beta chains below, sequenced in a study of blood T cells in healthy people across ages. Primers used in a second PCR of about 7 to 12 cycles were a sample-barcoded 5' primer and a J-beta primer mix. TCRdb re-analysed the 5' RACE reads in MiXCR, keeping a single row per CDR3 protein. The sample records about 1.1 million distinct CDR3 sequences, around two fifths being singletons. The source material was blood. The receptors were gathered from a man aged 18-30 years in good health.

Of note for this clonotype: The junction does not match germline at one end; this may be a read error. The CDR3 loop is CAGSPATDLNTEAFF. DNA for the CDR3: TGCGCCGGCAGCCCAGCGACGGACCTGAACACTGAAGCTTTCTTT. The chain couples TRBV5-1 to TRBJ1-1; no definite D call. Per germline, CDR1 SGHRS and CDR2 YFSETQ. This CDR3 comprises 15 residues.

The J gene is TRBJ1-1, the V gene TRBV20-1; no clear D gene. Germline-derived CDR1 and CDR2 are DFQATT and SNEGSKA (reference sequence). CDR3 length: 13 amino acids. Trimming left V 4 bases short and J 5 bases short, with 14 bases between. The CDR3: CSAITELETEAFF. Written as DNA, the CDR3 is TGCAGTGCTATCACTGAATTGGAGACTGAAGCTTTCTTT.

This clonotype was counted a few times. This chain links TRBV10-3 with TRBJ1-1; D unclear. This CDR3 region has 13 residues. Between the trimmed V and J ends, which lost 6 bases and 3 bases, there was a span of 11 bases. The germline V gene encodes CDR1 ENHRY and CDR2 SYGVKD. CDR3 sequence reads: CAISRNTDTEAFF. The CDR3 DNA reads TGTGCCATCAGCAGAAACACAGACACTGAAGCTTTCTTT.

The gene calls are TRBV27 and TRBJ2-1, with unresolved D. The CDR3 contains 16 residues. The germline gives CDR1 MNHEY, CDR2 SMNVEV (reference sequence). The V gene lost 2 bases and the J gene lost 2 bases, with 13 bases spanning the gap. CDR3 sequence reads: CASSLRVVRPYNEQFF. For the CDR3, the DNA is TGTGCCAGCAGTTTAAGAGTGGTGAGGCCCTACAATGAGCAGTTCTTC.

This clonotype came up once. This chain uses TRBV20-1 with TRBJ2-1; TRBD2 matches at 8 bases. The J call may be mistaken, given a closer DNA end match to TRBJ2-7. Germline V gene sequence: CDR1 DFQATT, CDR2 SNEGSKA (reference sequence). The CDR3 length is 18 residues. In DNA, the CDR3 is TGCAGTGCTATTTTGGGGTCTTCGGCGGGGGGCCGGTACAATGAGCAGTACTTC. Protein product: CSAILGSSAGGRYNEQYF.

The chain recombines TRBV15 with TRBJ2-1; no clear D. The CDR3 covers 16 residues. The germline V gene has CDR1 LNHNV and CDR2 YYDKDF (reference sequence). Trimming removed 0 bases at V and 9 bases at J, with 18 bases between. DNA for the CDR3: TGTGCCACCAGCAGAGATTTGTGGCAGGCTAGTAGTGAGCAGTTCTTC. As protein: CATSRDLWQASSEQFF.

This clonotype appeared a few times. The rearrangement joins TRBV3-1 to TRBJ1-4; a weak D match, TRBD1 (6 bases). The germline V and J ends were trimmed by 4 bases and 8 bases, with 11 bases remaining between them. There are 13 residues in the CDR3. Germline assignment: CDR1 LGHDT and CDR2 YNNKEL (reference sequence). This CDR3 reads CASSPRRGEKLFF. The CDR3 DNA reads TGTGCCAGCAGCCCGAGGAGGGGGGAAAAACTGTTTTTT.

The CDR3 DNA is TGTGCCAGCAGTTACACGGCGCCAGGTCAGCCCCAGCATTTT. Translating gives CASSYTAPGQPQHF. The V and J genes are TRBV6-2 or TRBV6-3 and TRBJ1-5; D gene ambiguous. V gave up 2 bases and J gave up 6 bases, with 11 bases separating them. The CDR3 has 14 residues. Germline loops: CDR1 MNHEY, CDR2 SVGEGT.

This clonotype has more than one count but fewer than ten. The chain combines TRBV12-3 or TRBV12-4 with TRBJ1-2, with D hard to call. V was clipped by 5 bases and J by 4 bases, with 11 bases between them. This CDR3 contains 13 residues. The CDR3 nucleotides read TGTGCCAGCAGTCCGACGGTCACCTATGGCTACACCTTC. It yields the protein CASSPTVTYGYTF.

The chain combines TRBV12-3 or TRBV12-4 with TRBJ1-4, with TRBD1 as a possible D gene (5 bases). The CDR3 is 15 residues long. V was clipped by 1 base and J by 2 bases, with 8 bases between them. This CDR3 is CASSLVKGTNEKLFF. The CDR3 nucleotides read TGTGCCAGCAGTTTAGTGAAGGGGACTAATGAAAAACTGTTTTTT.

This clonotype was found a few times. V usage is TRBV7-2 and J usage is TRBJ1-4, with 11 positions matching TRBD1. The V gene end was trimmed by 7 bases and the J gene end by 8 bases; junction bases not matched to a gene: 9. The CDR3 has 15 amino acids. Germline lookup yields CDR1 SGHTA and CDR2 FQGNSA. Here the CDR3 reads CASTPNWDRGEKLFF. In DNA form, the CDR3 reads TGTGCCAGCACCCCAAATTGGGACAGGGGGGAAAAACTGTTTTTT. Using reference TRBV7-2 and TRBJ1-4 for the parts outside the CDR3, the full variable domain is GAGVSQSPSNKVTEKGKDVELRCDPISGHTALYWYRQSLGQGLEFLIYFQGNSAPDKSGLPSDRFSAERTGGSVSTLTIQRTQQEDSAVYLCASTPNWDRGEKLFFGSGTQLSVL.

The rearrangement uses TRBV20-1 and TRBJ2-3, with TRBD2 identical over 8 bases. Germline-derived CDR1 and CDR2 are DFQATT and SNEGSKA (reference sequence). V dropped 2 bases and J dropped 0; count of bases not matched to a gene: 1. This CDR3 has 14 amino acids. CDR3 nucleotide sequence: TGCAGTGCTAGAAGCGGGGGTAGCACAGATACGCAGTATTTT. This codes for CSARSGGSTDTQYF.

The chain employs TRBV7-8 and TRBJ2-3; 7 bases align to TRBD2. V dropped 1 base and J dropped 6; count of bases not matched to a gene: 4. The germline CDR1 and CDR2 sequences are SGHVS and FQNEAQ. The CDR3 contains 14 residues. This CDR3 is CASSLEWGGDTQYF. The CDR3 DNA is TGTGCCAGCAGCTTAGAGTGGGGGGGGGATACGCAGTATTTT.

The chain is built from TRBV7-2 and TRBJ2-1, with D perhaps TRBD2 (6 bases). Germline V gene data show CDR1 as SGHTA and CDR2 as FQGNSA. V was clipped by 9 bases and J by 6 bases, with 15 bases between them. The CDR3 sequence is 13 residues long. The CDR3 sequence is CASLYGGINEQFF. CDR3 DNA sequence: TGTGCCAGTCTCTATGGAGGGATCAATGAGCAGTTCTTC. Drawing the rest from reference TRBV7-2 and TRBJ2-1, the complete variable domain is GAGVSQSPSNKVTEKGKDVELRCDPISGHTALYWYRQSLGQGLEFLIYFQGNSAPDKSGLPSDRFSAERTGGSVSTLTIQRTQQEDSAVYLCASLYGGINEQFFGPGTRLTVL.

This clonotype has only a few counts. The chain is built from TRBV28 and TRBJ2-3, with 7 bases identical to TRBD2. Germline loops: CDR1 MDHEN, CDR2 SYDVKM. This CDR3 is built from 18 residues. Losses at the gene ends were 6 bases for V and 6 bases for J; bases not matched to a gene: 21. CDR3 sequence reads: CASSQIGFRGDVADTQYF. CDR3 in DNA: TGTGCCAGCAGCCAGATTGGTTTTCGGGGGGACGTAGCGGATACGCAGTATTTT.

The genes are TRBV7-6 and TRBJ1-1; possibly TRBD1 for D (5 bases). The CDR3 is 14 residues long. In germline, CDR1 is SGHVS, CDR2 FNYEAQ. Trimming removed 1 base at V and 3 bases at J, with 9 bases between. The CDR3 region is CASSLEGSYTEAFF. The CDR3 nucleotides are TGTGCCAGCAGCTTAGAGGGGTCCTACACTGAAGCTTTCTTT.

J is TRBJ1-1 and V is TRBV20-1; D remains ambiguous. The germline CDR1 and CDR2 sequences are DFQATT and SNEGSKA (reference sequence). This CDR3 is built from 15 residues. The ends were cut back, 3 bases at V and 1 base at J, with 15 bases in the middle. The CDR3 nucleotides read TGCAGTGCTAGGGGATCCGGGCAGCCGAACACTGAAGCTTTCTTT. Translation gives CSARGSGQPNTEAFF.

This clonotype showed up many times. This rearrangement joins TRBV29-1 to TRBJ2-1; D may match TRBD1 or TRBD2 (5 bases each). In germline, CDR1 is SQVTM, CDR2 ANQGSEA. V gave up 3 bases and J gave up 5 bases, with 17 bases separating them. This CDR3 has 15 amino acids. The CDR3 DNA follows: TGCAGCGTTGACCTCGTGGGACCCCTTGACAATGAGCAGTTCTTC. Protein product: CSVDLVGPLDNEQFF.

The rearrangement links TRBV5-6 to TRBJ2-1; D is ambiguous. This CDR3 is 16 amino acids long. The V end lost 3 bases, the J end lost 1 base, and 14 bases lay between the germline ends. Looked up from germline, CDR1 is SGHDT and CDR2 is YYEEEE. This CDR3 reads CASSSRGALSYNEQFF. CDR3 nucleotides: TGTGCCAGCAGCTCCCGTGGTGCCCTGTCCTACAATGAGCAGTTCTTC.

This clonotype occurred once. This rearrangement joins TRBV7-4 to TRBJ2-7; TRBD1 matches at 10 bases. With 2 bases clipped from V and 4 bases from J, the junction kept 20 bases outside the gene matches. CDR1 and CDR2 from the germline V gene are SGHVT and SQSDAQ. The CDR3 is made up of 20 amino acids. The CDR3 nucleotides are TGTGCCAGCAGCTTATTTGGGACAGGGGTCCATCGGGGGGGAACTTACGAGCAGTACTTC. Amino acid sequence: CASSLFGTGVHRGGTYEQYF. Using reference TRBV7-4 and TRBJ2-7 for the parts outside the CDR3, the full variable domain is GAGVSQSPRYKVAKRGRDVALRCDSISGHVTLYWYRQTLGQGSEVLTYSQSDAQRDKSGRPSGRFSAERPERSVSTLKIQRTEQGDSAVYLCASSLFGTGVHRGGTYEQYFGPGTRLTVT.

The rearrangement links TRBV9 to TRBJ2-3; weak D call: TRBD1 (6 bases). Trimming shortened V by 4 bases and J by 3 bases, and 18 bases separated the two germline ends. Germline V gene lookup returns CDR1 SGDLS and CDR2 YYNGEE. The CDR3 is 16 amino acids. The CDR3, as DNA: TGTGCCAGCAGCATCACAGGGAGTGGAAGGACAGATACGCAGTATTTT. This codes for CASSITGSGRTDTQYF. The full variable domain, rest sourced from reference TRBV9 and TRBJ2-3, is DSGVTQTPKHLITATGQRVTLRCSPRSGDLSVYWYQQSLDQGLQFLIQYYNGEERAKGNILERFSAQQFPDLHSELNLSSLELGDSALYFCASSITGSGRTDTQYFGPGTRLTVL.

The rearrangement links TRBV5-1 to TRBJ2-7; D unclear. Germline V lookup: CDR1 SGHRS, CDR2 YFSETQ. CDR3 length equals 14 residues. Trimming shortened V by 4 bases and J by 0 bases, and 11 bases separated the two germline ends. CDR3 in DNA: TGCGCCAGCAGCACGGGTCCAAGCTCCTACGAGCAGTACTTC. As protein: CASSTGPSSYEQYF.

This clonotype was recorded many times. A junction end diverges from the germline sequence, so it may reflect a read error. The rearrangement links TRBV14 to TRBJ2-3; D is undetermined. Germline V gene sequence: CDR1 SGHDN, CDR2 FVKESK. This CDR3 has 14 residues. CDR3 amino acids: CASSQSGAPDTQYF. The CDR3 region has the DNA TGCGCCAGCAGCCAATCCGGAGCCCCAGATACGCAGTATTTT.

This clonotype was seen many times. The CDR3 protein is CASSQIGWTRYGYTF. The DNA of the CDR3 is TGCGCCAGCAGCCAAATCGGGTGGACACGGTATGGCTACACCTTC. The chain is built from TRBV4-1 and TRBJ1-2; the D gene is possibly TRBD1 (5 bases). Deletions cut 2 bases from V and 5 bases from J, with 15 bases between. Germline CDR1 and CDR2: MGHRA and YSYEKL. This CDR3 is 15 amino acids long.

This clonotype was picked up a small number of times. V is TRBV21-1 and J is TRBJ2-7. TRBV21-1 is deemed a pseudogene. The CDR3 extends over 14 amino acids. CDR3 nucleotide sequence: TGTGCCAGCAGCAAAGGGGTGAAGGAAGACGAGCAGTACTTC. It codes for CASSKGVKEDEQYF.

The table lists this clonotype with a few counts. The chain has TRBV13 and TRBJ2-7; D may be TRBD1 (6 bases). V was cut by 0 bases and J by 7 bases, with 31 bases left in between. This CDR3 has 20 residues. Germline values: CDR1 PRHDT, CDR2 FYEKMQ (reference sequence). The CDR3 DNA sequence: TGTGCCAGCAGCTTAGGCCTATATTTGGGACAAGGTCCGTCCAGTCGGGAGCAGTACTTC. Its translation: CASSLGLYLGQGPSSREQYF.

The chain couples TRBV7-8 to TRBJ2-1; 11 nucleotides line up with TRBD2. V trimming: 3 bases; J trimming: 4 bases; junction bases outside the gene matches: 5. Germline V gene sequence: CDR1 SGHVS, CDR2 FQNEAQ. This CDR3 comprises 16 residues. The CDR3 bases are TGTGCCAGCAGCTTGGGAGGGACTAGCGGATACAATGAGCAGTTCTTC. Its translation: CASSLGGTSGYNEQFF.

This clonotype was seen more than once but under ten times. The chain has TRBV10-3 and TRBJ1-2, with TRBD1 matching over 11 bases. The CDR3 runs to 13 residues. Germline V CDR1 and CDR2: ENHRY, SYGVKD. The V and J ends lost 8 bases and 8 bases, in that order; junction bases with no gene match: 7. For the CDR3, the DNA is TGTGCCATCTCTGGACAGGGGGCGGGAGGCTACACCTTC. It is translated as CAISGQGAGGYTF.